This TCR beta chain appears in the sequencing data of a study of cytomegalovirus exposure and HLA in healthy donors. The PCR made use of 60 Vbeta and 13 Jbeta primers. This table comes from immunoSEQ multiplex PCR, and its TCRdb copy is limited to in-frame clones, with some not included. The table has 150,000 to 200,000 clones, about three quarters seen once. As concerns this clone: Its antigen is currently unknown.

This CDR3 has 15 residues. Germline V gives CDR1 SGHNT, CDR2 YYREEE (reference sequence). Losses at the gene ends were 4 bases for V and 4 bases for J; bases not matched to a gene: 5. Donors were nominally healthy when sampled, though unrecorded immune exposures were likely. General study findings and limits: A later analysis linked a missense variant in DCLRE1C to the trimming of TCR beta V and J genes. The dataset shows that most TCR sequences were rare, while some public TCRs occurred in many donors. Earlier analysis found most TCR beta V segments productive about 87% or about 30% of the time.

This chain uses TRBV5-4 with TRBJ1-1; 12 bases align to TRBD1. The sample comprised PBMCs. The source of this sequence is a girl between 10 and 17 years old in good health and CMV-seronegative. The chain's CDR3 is CASSTGQGAGTEAFF. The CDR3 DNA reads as TGTGCCAGCAGCACGGGACAGGGGGCAGGCACTGAAGCTTTCTTT.